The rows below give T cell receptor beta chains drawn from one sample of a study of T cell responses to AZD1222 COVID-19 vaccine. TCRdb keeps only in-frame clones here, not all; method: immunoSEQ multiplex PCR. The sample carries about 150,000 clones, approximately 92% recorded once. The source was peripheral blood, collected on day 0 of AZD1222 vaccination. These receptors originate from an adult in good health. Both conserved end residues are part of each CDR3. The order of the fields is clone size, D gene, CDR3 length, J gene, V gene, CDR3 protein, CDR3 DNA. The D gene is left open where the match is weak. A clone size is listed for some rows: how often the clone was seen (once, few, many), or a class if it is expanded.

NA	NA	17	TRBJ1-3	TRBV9	CASSEGIRDVSGNTIYF	TGTGCCAGCAGCGAGGGGATAAGGGACGTTTCTGGAAACACCATATATTTT
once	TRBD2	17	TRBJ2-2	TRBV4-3	CASSQFLAGADTGELFF	TGCGCCAGCAGCCAATTCCTAGCGGGGGCCGACACCGGGGAGCTGTTTTTT
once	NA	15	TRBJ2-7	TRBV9	CASSVGAGGSYEQYF	TGTGCCAGCAGCGTAGGGGCAGGGGGGTCCTACGAGCAGTACTTC
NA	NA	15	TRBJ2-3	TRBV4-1	CASSGGRGITDTQYF	TGCGCCAGCTCTGGTGGGCGGGGAATCACAGATACGCAGTATTTT
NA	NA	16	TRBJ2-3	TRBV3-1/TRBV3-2	CASSQKRTPLSDTQYF	TGTGCCAGCAGCCAGAAACGGACCCCTTTGTCAGATACGCAGTATTTT
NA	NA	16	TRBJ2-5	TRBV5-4	CASSPVLLGQQETQYF	TGTGCCAGCAGCCCGGTTCTTTTAGGACAACAAGAGACCCAGTACTTC
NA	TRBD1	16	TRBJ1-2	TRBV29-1	CSVEERDRSVSSGYTF	TGCAGCGTTGAAGAACGGGACAGGTCGGTTTCTTCTGGCTACACCTTC
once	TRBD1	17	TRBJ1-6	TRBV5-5	CASSLAFGTAMNSPLHF	TGTGCCAGCAGCTTGGCCTTCGGGACAGCTATGAATTCACCCCTCCACTTT
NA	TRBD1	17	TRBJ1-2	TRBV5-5	CASSSQPGQGSGYGYTF	TGTGCCAGCAGCTCACAACCGGGACAGGGTTCGGGCTATGGCTACACCTTC
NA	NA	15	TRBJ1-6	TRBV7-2	CASSLVKRDNSPLHF	TGTGCCAGCAGCTTAGTGAAACGCGATAATTCACCCCTCCACTTT
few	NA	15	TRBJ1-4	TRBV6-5	CASSRQETTNEKLFF	TGTGCCAGCAGTCGACAGGAGACAACTAATGAAAAACTGTTTTTT
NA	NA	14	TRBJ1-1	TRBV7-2	CASSLDRVIGEAFF	TGTGCCAGCAGCTTAGACAGGGTAATAGGTGAAGCTTTCTTT
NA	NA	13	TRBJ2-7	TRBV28	CASSVNRVYEQYF	TGTGCCAGCAGCGTAAACAGGGTCTACGAGCAGTACTTC
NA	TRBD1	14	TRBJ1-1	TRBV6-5	CASSPRTGNTEAFF	TGTGCCAGCAGCCCCCGGACAGGGAACACTGAAGCTTTCTTT
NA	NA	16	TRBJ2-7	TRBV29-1	CSVLGESPSYPYEQYF	TGCAGCGTTTTGGGAGAGTCGCCCTCCTATCCGTACGAGCAGTACTTC
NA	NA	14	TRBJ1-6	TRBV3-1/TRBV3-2	CASSQGVGAEPLHF	TGTGCCAGCAGCCAGGGTGTGGGAGCGGAGCCCCTCCACTTT
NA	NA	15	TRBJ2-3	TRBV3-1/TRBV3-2	CASSQDSSFTDTQYF	TGTGCCAGCAGCCAAGATTCCTCCTTCACGGATACGCAGTATTTT
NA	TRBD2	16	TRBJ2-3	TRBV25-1	CASSEAGVAGRYTQYF	TGTGCCAGCAGTGAGGCGGGGGTAGCGGGACGATATACGCAGTATTTT
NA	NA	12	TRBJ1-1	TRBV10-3	CAISDIGAGAFF	TGTGCCATCAGTGATATTGGGGCTGGGGCTTTCTTT
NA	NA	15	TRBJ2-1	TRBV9	CASSVGPLDDGEQFF	TGTGCCAGCAGCGTAGGGCCACTCGATGACGGTGAGCAGTTCTTC
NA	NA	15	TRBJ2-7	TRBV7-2	CASSLVSGDSYEQYF	TGTGCCAGCAGCTTGGTTTCGGGAGACTCCTACGAGCAGTACTTC
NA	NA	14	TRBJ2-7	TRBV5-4	CASSYLQGYGEQYF	TGTGCCAGCAGCTATTTGCAGGGGTATGGGGAGCAGTACTTC
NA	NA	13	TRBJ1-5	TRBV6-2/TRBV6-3	CASTPDWVQPQHF	TGTGCCAGCACCCCGGATTGGGTTCAGCCCCAGCATTTT
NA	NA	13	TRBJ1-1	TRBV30	CAFHRGLNTEAFF	TGTGCCTTCCACCGGGGGCTGAACACTGAAGCTTTCTTT
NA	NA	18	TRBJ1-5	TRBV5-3	CARSFPWIGMVSNQPQHF	TGTGCCAGAAGCTTCCCGTGGATAGGGATGGTTAGCAATCAGCCCCAGCATTTT
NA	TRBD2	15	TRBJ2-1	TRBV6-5	CASIWPGLGGNEQFF	TGTGCCAGCATTTGGCCGGGACTAGGGGGCAATGAGCAGTTCTTC
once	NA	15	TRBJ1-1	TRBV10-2	CASSESMTGVTEAFF	TGCGCCAGCAGTGAGTCGATGACCGGAGTCACTGAAGCTTTCTTT
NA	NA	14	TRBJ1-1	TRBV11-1	CASSFSSQGTEAFF	TGTGCCAGCAGCTTCTCATCCCAGGGCACTGAAGCTTTCTTT
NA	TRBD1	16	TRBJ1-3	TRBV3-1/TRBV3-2	CASSQGAGGSGNTIYF	TGTGCCAGCAGCCAAGGCGCAGGGGGCTCTGGAAACACCATATATTTT
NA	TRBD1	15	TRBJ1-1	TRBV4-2	CASSQAGQLNTEAFF	TGTGCCAGCAGCCAAGCGGGACAGCTGAACACTGAAGCTTTCTTT
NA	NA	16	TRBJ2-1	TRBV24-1	CATSDRTASSYNEQFF	TGTGCCACCAGTGATCGAACAGCGAGCTCCTACAATGAGCAGTTCTTC
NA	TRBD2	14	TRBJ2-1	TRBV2	CASSQTSGSNEQFF	TGTGCCAGCAGTCAGACTAGCGGGAGCAATGAGCAGTTCTTC
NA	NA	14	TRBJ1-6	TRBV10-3	CAISEGGRGSPLHF	TGTGCCATCAGCGAGGGAGGAAGAGGTTCACCCCTCCACTTT
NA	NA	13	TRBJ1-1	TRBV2	CASSRTVNTEAFF	TGTGCCAGCAGTAGGACAGTTAACACTGAAGCTTTCTTT
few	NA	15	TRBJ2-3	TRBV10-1	CASRRLQGSTDTQYF	TGCGCCAGCAGGCGCCTGCAGGGAAGCACAGATACGCAGTATTTT
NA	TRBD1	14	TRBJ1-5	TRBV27	CASRSGTGDQPQHF	TGTGCCAGCAGATCCGGGACAGGTGATCAGCCCCAGCATTTT
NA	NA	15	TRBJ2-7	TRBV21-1	CASSKRLGTYYEQYF	TGTGCCAGCAGCAAAAGATTAGGGACGTACTACGAGCAGTACTTC
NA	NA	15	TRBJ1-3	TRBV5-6	CASSQGTTAGNTIYF	TGTGCCAGCAGCCAAGGGACTACTGCTGGAAACACCATATATTTT
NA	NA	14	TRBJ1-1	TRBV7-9	CASSLEPGNTEAFF	TGTGCCAGCAGCTTAGAGCCGGGGAACACTGAAGCTTTCTTT
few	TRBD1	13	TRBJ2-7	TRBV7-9	CASSFGQGYEQYF	TGTGCCAGCAGCTTTGGACAGGGCTACGAGCAGTACTTC